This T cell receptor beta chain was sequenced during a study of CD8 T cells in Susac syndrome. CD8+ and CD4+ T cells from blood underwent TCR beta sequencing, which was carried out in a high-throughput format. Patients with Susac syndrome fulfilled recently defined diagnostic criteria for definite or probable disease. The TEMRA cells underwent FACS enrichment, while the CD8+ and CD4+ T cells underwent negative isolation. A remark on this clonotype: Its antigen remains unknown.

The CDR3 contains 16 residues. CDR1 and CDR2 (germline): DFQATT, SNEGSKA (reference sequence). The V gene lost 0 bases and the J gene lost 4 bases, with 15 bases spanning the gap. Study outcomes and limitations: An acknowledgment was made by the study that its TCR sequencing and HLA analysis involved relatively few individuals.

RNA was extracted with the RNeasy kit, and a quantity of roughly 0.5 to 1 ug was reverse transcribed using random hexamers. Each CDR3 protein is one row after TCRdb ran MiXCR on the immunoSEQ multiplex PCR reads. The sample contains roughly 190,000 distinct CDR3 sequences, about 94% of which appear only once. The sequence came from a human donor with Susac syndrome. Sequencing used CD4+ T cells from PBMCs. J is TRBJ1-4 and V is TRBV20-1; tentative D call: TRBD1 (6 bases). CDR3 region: CSARDRVGGRNEKLFF. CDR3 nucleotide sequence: TGCAGTGCTAGAGATCGAGTGGGGGGGCGTAATGAAAAACTGTTTTTT.